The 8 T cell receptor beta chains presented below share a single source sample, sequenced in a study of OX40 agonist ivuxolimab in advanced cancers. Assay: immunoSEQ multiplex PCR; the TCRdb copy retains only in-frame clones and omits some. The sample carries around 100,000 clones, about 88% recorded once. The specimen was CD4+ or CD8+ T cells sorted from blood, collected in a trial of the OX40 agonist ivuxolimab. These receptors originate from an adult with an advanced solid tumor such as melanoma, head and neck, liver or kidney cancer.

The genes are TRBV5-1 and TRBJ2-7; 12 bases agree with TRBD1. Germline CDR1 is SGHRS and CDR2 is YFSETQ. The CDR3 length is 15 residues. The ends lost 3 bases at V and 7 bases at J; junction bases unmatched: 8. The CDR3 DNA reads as TGCGCCAGCAGCTATCTGGGACAGGGGGCAAGGGAGCAGTACTTC. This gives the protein CASSYLGQGAREQYF.

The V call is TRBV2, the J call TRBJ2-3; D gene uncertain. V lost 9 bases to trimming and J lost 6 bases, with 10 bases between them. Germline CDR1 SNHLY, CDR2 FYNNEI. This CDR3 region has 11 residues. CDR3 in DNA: TGTGCCAGGACTGTCCTGGATACGCAGTATTTT. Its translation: CARTVLDTQYF. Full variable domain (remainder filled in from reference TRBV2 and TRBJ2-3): EPEVTQTPSHQVTQMGQEVILRCVPISNHLYFYWYRQILGQKVEFLVSFYNNEISEKSEIFDDQFSVERPDGSNFTLKIRSTKLEDSAMYFCARTVLDTQYFGPGTRLTVL.

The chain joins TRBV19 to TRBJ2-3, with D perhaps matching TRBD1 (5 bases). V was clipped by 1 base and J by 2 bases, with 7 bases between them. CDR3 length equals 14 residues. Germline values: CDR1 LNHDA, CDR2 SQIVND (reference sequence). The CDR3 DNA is TGTGCCAGTAGTATAGGACAGAACACAGATACGCAGTATTTT. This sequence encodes CASSIGQNTDTQYF.

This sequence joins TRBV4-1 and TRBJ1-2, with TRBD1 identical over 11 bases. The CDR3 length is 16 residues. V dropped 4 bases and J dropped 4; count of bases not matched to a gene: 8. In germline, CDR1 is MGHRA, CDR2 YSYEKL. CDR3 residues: CASSPWTGGIGYGYTF. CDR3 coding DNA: TGCGCCAGCAGCCCTTGGACAGGGGGCATAGGCTATGGCTACACCTTC.

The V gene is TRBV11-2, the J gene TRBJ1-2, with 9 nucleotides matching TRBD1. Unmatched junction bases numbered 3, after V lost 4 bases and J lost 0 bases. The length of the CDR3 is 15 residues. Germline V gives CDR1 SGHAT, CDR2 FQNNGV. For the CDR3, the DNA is TGTGCCAGCAGCTCAGACAGGGGGTCTAACTATGGCTACACCTTC. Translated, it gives CASSSDRGSNYGYTF.

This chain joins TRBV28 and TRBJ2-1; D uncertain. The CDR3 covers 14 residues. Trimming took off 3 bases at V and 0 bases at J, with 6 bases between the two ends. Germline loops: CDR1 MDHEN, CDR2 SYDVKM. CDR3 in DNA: TGTGCCAGCAGTTTGTTGGGCTCCTACAATGAGCAGTTCTTC. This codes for CASSLLGSYNEQFF.

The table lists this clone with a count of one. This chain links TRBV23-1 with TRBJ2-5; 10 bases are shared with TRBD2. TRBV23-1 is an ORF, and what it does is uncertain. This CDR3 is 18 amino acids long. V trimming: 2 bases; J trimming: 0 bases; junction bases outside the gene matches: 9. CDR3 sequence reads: CASSQDSAGGENQETQYF. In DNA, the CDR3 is TGCGCCAGCAGTCAAGATTCAGCGGGAGGGGAAAACCAAGAGACCCAGTACTTC.

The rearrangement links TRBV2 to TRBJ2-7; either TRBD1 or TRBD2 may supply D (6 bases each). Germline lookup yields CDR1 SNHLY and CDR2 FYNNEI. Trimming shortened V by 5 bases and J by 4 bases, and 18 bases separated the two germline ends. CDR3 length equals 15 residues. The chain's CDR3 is CASSPPGARGYEQYF. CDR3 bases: TGTGCCAGCAGTCCCCCGGGGGCGAGGGGATACGAGCAGTACTTC.